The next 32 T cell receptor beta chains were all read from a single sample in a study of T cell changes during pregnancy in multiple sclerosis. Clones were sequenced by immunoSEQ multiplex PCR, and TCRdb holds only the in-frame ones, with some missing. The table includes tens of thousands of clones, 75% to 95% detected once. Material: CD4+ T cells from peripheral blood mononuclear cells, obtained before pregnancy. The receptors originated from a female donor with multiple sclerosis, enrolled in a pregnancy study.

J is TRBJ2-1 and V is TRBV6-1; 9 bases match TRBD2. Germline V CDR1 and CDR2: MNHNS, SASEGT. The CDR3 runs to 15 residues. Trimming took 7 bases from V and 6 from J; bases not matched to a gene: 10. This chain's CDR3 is CASTLPGLASNEQFF. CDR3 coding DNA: TGTGCCAGCACCCTACCGGGACTAGCTTCCAATGAGCAGTTCTTC.

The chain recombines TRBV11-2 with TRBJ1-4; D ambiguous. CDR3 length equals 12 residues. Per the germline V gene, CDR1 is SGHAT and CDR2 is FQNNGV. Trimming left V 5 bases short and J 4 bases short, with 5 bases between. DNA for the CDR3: TGTGCCAGCAGCCCACATAATGAAAAACTGTTTTTT. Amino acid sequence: CASSPHNEKLFF.

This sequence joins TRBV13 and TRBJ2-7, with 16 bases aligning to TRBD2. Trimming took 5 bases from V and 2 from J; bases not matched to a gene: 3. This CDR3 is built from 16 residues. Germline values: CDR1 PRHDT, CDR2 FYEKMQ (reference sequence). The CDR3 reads CASSLGLAGGPYEQYF. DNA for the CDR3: TGTGCCAGCAGCCTGGGACTAGCGGGGGGGCCCTACGAGCAGTACTTC.

The CDR3 spells CASSLDRGDTQYF. DNA for the CDR3: TGTGCCAGCAGCTTAGATAGGGGGGATACGCAGTATTTT. V and J are TRBV11-2 and TRBJ2-3; D might be TRBD1 (6 bases). This CDR3 comprises 13 residues. V lost 0 bases and J lost 6, with 7 bases in between. Germline V CDR1 and CDR2: SGHAT, FQNNGV. The full variable domain, rest sourced from reference TRBV11-2 and TRBJ2-3, is EAGVAQSPRYKIIEKRQSVAFWCNPISGHATLYWYQQILGQGPKLLIQFQNNGVVDDSQLPKDRFSAERLKGVDSTLKIQPAKLEDSAVYLCASSLDRGDTQYFGPGTRLTVL.

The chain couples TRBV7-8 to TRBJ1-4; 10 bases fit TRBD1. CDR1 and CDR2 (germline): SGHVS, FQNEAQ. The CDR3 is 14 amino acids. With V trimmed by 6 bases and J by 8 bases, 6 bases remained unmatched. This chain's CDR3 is CASRKGQGREKLFF. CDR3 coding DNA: TGTGCCAGCAGAAAGGGACAGGGGAGAGAAAAACTGTTTTTT.

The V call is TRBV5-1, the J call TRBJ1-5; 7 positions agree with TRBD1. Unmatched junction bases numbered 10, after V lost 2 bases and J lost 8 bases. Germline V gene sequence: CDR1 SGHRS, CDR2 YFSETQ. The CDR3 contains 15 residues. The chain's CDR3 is CASSLYGQVREPQHF. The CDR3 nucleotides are TGCGCCAGCAGCTTATACGGACAGGTACGGGAGCCCCAGCATTTT.

In DNA form, the CDR3 reads TGCGCCAGCAGCTTCCAGGGGCGCGTCACTGAAGCTTTCTTT. This encodes CASSFQGRVTEAFF. This chain joins TRBV5-1 and TRBJ1-1, with D perhaps TRBD1 (6 bases). Trimming cost V 2 bases and J 4 bases, with 12 bases left between them. Looked up from germline, CDR1 is SGHRS and CDR2 is YFSETQ. The CDR3 is 14 residues long.

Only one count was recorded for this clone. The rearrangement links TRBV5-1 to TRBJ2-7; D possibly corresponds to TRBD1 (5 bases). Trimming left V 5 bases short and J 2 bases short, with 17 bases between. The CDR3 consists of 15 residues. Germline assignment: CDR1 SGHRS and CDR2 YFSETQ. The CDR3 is CASSYGTRQTYEQYF. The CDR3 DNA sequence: TGCGCCAGCAGTTACGGTACCCGACAGACCTACGAGCAGTACTTC.

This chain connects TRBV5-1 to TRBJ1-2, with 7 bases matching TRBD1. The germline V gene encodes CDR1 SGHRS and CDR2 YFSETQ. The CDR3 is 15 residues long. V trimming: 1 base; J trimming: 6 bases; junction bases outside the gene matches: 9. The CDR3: CASSLQGTAGDGYTF. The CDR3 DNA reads TGCGCCAGCAGCTTGCAAGGGACAGCCGGCGATGGCTACACCTTC.

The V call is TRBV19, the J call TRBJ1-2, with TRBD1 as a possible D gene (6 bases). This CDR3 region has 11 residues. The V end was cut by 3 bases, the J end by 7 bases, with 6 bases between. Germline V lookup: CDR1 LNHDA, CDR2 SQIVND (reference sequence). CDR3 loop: CASSMGAGYTF. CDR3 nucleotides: TGTGCCAGTAGTATGGGGGCTGGCTACACCTTC.

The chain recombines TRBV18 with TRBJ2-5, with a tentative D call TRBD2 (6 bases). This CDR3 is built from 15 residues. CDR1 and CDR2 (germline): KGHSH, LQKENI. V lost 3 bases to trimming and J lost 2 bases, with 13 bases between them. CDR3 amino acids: CASSPGAGRQETQYF. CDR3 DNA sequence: TGTGCCAGCTCACCTGGAGCAGGGAGGCAAGAGACCCAGTACTTC.

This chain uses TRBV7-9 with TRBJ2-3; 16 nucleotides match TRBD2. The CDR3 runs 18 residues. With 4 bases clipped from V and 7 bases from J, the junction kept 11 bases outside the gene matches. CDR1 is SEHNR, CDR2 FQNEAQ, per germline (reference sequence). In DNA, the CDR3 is TGTGCCAGCAGCTCACGTGGGACTAGCGGGGGGGGCGTTAATACGCAGTATTTT. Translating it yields CASSSRGTSGGGVNTQYF.

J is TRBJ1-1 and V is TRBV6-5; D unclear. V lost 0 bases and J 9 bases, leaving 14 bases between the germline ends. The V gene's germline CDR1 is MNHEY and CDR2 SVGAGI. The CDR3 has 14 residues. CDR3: CASSYSTVFGQAFF. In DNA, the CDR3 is TGTGCCAGCAGTTACTCGACTGTTTTCGGTCAAGCTTTCTTT.

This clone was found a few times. This chain's CDR3 is CASSSQIGVTGELFF. The CDR3 DNA reads as TGTGCCAGCAGCTCCCAAATAGGAGTCACCGGGGAGCTGTTTTTT. V usage is TRBV9 and J usage is TRBJ2-2; D gene unclear. The V gene's germline CDR1 is SGDLS and CDR2 YYNGEE. Trimming pared 4 bases from V and 4 bases from J, leaving 14 bases between. The CDR3 runs to 15 residues.

This chain's CDR3 is CASSLGTSDTQYF. The CDR3 coding sequence is TGCGCCAGCAGCTTGGGGACTTCAGATACGCAGTATTTT. The chain couples TRBV5-1 to TRBJ2-3, with a possible D match to TRBD2 (5 bases). V was pared by 0 bases and J by 4 bases, with 6 bases between. The germline CDR1 and CDR2 sequences are SGHRS and YFSETQ. The CDR3 is 13 amino acids.

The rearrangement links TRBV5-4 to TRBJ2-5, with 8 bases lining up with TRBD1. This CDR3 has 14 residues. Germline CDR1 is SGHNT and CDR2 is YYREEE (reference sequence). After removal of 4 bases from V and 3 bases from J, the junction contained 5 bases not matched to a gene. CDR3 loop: CASSLGTGEETQYF. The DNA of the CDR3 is TGTGCCAGCAGCCTAGGGACAGGAGAAGAGACCCAGTACTTC.

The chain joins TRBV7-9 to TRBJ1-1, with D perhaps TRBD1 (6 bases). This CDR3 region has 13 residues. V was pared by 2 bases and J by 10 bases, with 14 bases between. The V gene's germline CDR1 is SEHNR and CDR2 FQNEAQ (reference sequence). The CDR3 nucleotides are TGTGCCAGCAGCTTAAGGACAGCCTCGGGAGCTTTCTTT. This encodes CASSLRTASGAFF. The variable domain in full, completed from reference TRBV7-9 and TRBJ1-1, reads DTGVSQNPRHKITKRGQNVTFRCDPISEHNRLYWYRQTLGQGPEFLTYFQNEAQLEKSRLLSDRFSAERPKGSFSTLEIQRTEQGDSAMYLCASSLRTASGAFFGQGTRLTVV.

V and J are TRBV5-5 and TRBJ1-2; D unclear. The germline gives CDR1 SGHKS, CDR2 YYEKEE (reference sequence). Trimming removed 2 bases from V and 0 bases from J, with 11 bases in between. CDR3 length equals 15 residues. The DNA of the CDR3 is TGTGCCAGCAGCTTAGGAGGGCTCGCTAACTATGGCTACACCTTC. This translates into CASSLGGLANYGYTF.

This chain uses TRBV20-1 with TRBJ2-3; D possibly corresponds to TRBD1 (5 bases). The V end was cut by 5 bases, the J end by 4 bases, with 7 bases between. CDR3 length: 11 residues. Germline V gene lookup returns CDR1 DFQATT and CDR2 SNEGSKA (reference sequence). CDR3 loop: CSAQGADTQYF. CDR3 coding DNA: TGCAGTGCTCAGGGTGCAGATACGCAGTATTTT.

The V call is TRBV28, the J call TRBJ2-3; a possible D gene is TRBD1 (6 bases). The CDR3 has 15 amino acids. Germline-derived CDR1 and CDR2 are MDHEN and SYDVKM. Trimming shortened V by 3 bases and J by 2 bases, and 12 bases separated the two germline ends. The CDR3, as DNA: TGTGCCAGCAGTTTTAGACAGGCATTCACAGATACGCAGTATTTT. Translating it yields CASSFRQAFTDTQYF.

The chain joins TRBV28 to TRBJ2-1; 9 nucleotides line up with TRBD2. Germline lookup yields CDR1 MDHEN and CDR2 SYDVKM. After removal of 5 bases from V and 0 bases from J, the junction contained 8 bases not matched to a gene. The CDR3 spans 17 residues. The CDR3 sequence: CASSAWRLADSYNEQFF. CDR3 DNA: TGTGCCAGCAGTGCCTGGCGACTAGCGGACTCCTACAATGAGCAGTTCTTC. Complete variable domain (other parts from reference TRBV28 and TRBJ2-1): DVKVTQSSRYLVKRTGEKVFLECVQDMDHENMFWYRQDPGLGLRLIYFSYDVKMKEKGDIPEGYSVSREKKERFSLILESASTNQTSMYLCASSAWRLADSYNEQFFGPGTRLTVL.

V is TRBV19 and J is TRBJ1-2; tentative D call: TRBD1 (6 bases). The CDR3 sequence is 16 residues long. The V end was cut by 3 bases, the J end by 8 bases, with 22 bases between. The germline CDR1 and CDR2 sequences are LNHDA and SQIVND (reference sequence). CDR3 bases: TGTGCCAGTAGTATCCTCGGGGACATATCTGTAGACGGCTACACCTTC. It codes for CASSILGDISVDGYTF.

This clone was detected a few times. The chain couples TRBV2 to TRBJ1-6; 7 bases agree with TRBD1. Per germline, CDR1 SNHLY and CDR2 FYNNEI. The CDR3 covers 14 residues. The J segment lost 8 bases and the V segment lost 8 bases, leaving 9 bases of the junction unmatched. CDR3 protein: CASGDREVYSPLHF. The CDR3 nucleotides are TGTGCCAGCGGAGACAGGGAGGTTTATTCACCCCTCCACTTT.

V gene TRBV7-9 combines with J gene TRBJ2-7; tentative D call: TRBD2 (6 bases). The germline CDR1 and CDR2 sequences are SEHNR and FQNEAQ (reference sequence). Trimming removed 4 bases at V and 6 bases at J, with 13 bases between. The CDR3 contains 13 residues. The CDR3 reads CASSSHGGAEQYF. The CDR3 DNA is TGTGCCAGCAGCTCCCATGGAGGGGCCGAGCAGTACTTC.

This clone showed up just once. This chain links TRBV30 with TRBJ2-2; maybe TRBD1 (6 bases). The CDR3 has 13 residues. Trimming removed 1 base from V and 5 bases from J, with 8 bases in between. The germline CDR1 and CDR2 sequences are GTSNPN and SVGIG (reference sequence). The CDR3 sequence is CAWSEGVTGELFF. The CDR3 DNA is TGTGCCTGGAGTGAGGGGGTTACCGGGGAGCTGTTTTTT.

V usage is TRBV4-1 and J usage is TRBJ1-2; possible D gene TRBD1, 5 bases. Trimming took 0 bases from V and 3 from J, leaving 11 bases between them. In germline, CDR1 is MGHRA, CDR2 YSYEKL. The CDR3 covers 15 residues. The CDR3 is CASSQEEGQDYGYTF. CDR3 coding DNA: TGCGCCAGCAGCCAAGAGGAGGGGCAGGACTATGGCTACACCTTC.

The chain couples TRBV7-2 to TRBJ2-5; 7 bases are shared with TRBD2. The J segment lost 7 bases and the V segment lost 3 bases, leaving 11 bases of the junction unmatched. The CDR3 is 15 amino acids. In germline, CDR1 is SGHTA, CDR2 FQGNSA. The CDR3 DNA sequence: TGTGCCAGCAGCTTCGGGGGGTCGACGCTAGGGACCCAGTACTTC. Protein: CASSFGGSTLGTQYF. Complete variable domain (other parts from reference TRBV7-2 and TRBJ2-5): GAGVSQSPSNKVTEKGKDVELRCDPISGHTALYWYRQSLGQGLEFLIYFQGNSAPDKSGLPSDRFSAERTGGSVSTLTIQRTQQEDSAVYLCASSFGGSTLGTQYFGPGTRLLVL.

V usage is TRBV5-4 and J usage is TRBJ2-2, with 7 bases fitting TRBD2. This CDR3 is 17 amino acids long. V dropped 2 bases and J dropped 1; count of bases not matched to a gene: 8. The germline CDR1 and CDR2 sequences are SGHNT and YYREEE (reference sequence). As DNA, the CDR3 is TGTGCCAGCAGCTTCCTTGTGCGGGGGAGGAACACCGGGGAGCTGTTTTTT. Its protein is CASSFLVRGRNTGELFF.

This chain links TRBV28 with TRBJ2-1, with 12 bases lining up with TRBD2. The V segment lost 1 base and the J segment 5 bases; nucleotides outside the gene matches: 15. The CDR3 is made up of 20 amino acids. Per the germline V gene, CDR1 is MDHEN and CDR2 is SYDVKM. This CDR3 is CASSLYSRTGGLAGNNEQFF. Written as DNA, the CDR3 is TGTGCCAGCAGTTTATATTCCCGGACAGGGGGACTAGCGGGCAACAATGAGCAGTTCTTC.

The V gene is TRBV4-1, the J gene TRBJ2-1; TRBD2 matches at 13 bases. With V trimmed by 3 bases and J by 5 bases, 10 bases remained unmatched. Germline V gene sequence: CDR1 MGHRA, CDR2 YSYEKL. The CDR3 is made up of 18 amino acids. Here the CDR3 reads CASSHWTSGSSRDNEQFF. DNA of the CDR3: TGCGCCAGCAGCCATTGGACTAGCGGGAGTAGCAGGGACAATGAGCAGTTCTTC.

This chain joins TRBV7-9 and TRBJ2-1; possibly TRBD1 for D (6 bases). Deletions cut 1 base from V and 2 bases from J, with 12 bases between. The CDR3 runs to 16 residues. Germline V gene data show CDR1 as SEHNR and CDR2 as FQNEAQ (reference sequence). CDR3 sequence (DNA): TGTGCCAGCAGCTTAGTTTCCGGGACAACCTACAATGAGCAGTTCTTC. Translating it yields CASSLVSGTTYNEQFF.

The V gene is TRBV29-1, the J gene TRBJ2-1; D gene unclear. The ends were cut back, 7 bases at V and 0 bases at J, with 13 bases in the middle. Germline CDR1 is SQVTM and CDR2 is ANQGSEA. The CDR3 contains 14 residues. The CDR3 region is CSAPRRSSYNEQFF. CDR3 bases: TGCAGCGCCCCTAGAAGGAGCTCCTACAATGAGCAGTTCTTC.